This passage covers 9 T cell receptor beta chains from one sample sequenced in a study of blood T cell repertoires in COVID-19. The data were produced by immunoSEQ multiplex PCR, yet TCRdb's version contains in-frame clones alone and is incomplete. The repertoire holds more than 80,000 clones, 82% seen once, with around 7% in the top ten. Sequenced material: peripheral blood. All receptors come from a man aged 50-60 years with active or convalescent COVID-19.

The rearrangement joins TRBV14 to TRBJ2-3, with 13 positions matching TRBD2. The CDR3 length is 16 residues. V was clipped by 1 base and J by 5 bases; unmatched bases: 3. Germline V lookup: CDR1 SGHDN, CDR2 FVKESK. CDR3 protein: CASSQVGLAGEDTQYF. Here the CDR3 DNA reads TGTGCCAGCAGCCAAGTCGGACTAGCGGGGGAAGATACGCAGTATTTT.

J is TRBJ2-3 and V is TRBV2, with D possibly being TRBD2 (6 bases). The CDR3 totals 14 residues. Germline V gene lookup returns CDR1 SNHLY and CDR2 FYNNEI. The V end was cut by 4 bases, the J end by 5 bases, with 13 bases between. CDR3: CASSAVGRGDTQYF. The DNA for the CDR3 is TGTGCCAGCAGTGCGGTCGGGCGGGGAGATACGCAGTATTTT.

This chain uses TRBV24-1 with TRBJ1-5, with 7 nucleotides matching TRBD1. The germline V gene has CDR1 KGHDR and CDR2 SFDVKD. CDR3 length: 15 amino acids. Trimming at V came to 5 bases and at J to 4 bases, leaving 7 bases not matched to a gene. CDR3 in DNA: TGTGCCACCAGTGCGGCGGGGACAGCGAATCAGCCCCAGCATTTT. As protein: CATSAAGTANQPQHF.

The CDR3 sequence: CASSPQGTGTLLGGNTIYF. In DNA form, the CDR3 reads TGCGCCAGCAGCCCACAGGGAACAGGTACCCTACTAGGAGGAAACACCATATATTTT. The chain is built from TRBV4-3 and TRBJ1-3; the D gene is possibly TRBD1 (6 bases). Germline-derived CDR1 and CDR2 are LGHNA and YSLEER. Trimming stripped 4 bases from V and 4 bases from J, with 26 bases between. The CDR3 length is 19 residues.

The chain uses TRBV5-1 and TRBJ1-2; the match to TRBD1 covers 9 bases. Trimming took 5 bases from V and 7 from J; bases not matched to a gene: 6. The length of the CDR3 is 13 residues. CDR1 is SGHRS and CDR2 is YFSETQ in the germline V gene. The CDR3 coding sequence is TGCGCCAGCAGTTCCGGGACAGGGCTTGGCTACACCTTC. It translates to CASSSGTGLGYTF. Full variable domain (remainder filled in from reference TRBV5-1 and TRBJ1-2): KAGVTQTPRYLIKTRGQQVTLSCSPISGHRSVSWYQQTPGQGLQFLFEYFSETQRNKGNFPGRFSGRQFSNSRSEMNVSTLELGDSALYLCASSSGTGLGYTFGSGTRLTVV.

The chain couples TRBV7-8 to TRBJ2-7; TRBD1 matches 7 bases. The CDR3 sequence is 18 residues long. Losses at the gene ends were 5 bases for V and 4 bases for J; bases not matched to a gene: 20. Germline CDR1 reads SGHVS; CDR2 reads FQNEAQ. The CDR3 nucleotides read TGTGCCAGCAGCCGATCCTCCCCTGACAGGGCTTTCTTTTACGAGCAGTACGTC. This encodes CASSRSSPDRAFFYEQYV.

The rearrangement links TRBV5-4 to TRBJ1-5, with 9 nucleotides matching TRBD1. This CDR3 spans 20 amino acids. V trimming: 4 bases; J trimming: 1 base; junction bases outside the gene matches: 18. In germline, CDR1 is SGHNT, CDR2 YYREEE (reference sequence). The CDR3 region has the DNA TGTGCCAGCAGCCCTGACACAGGGAAGAGGACAGGGGACAGCAATCAGCCCCAGCATTTT. It specifies CASSPDTGKRTGDSNQPQHF. The full variable domain, with the rest looked up from reference TRBV5-4 and TRBJ1-5, is ETGVTQSPTHLIKTRGQQVTLRCSSQSGHNTVSWYQQALGQGPQFIFQYYREEENGRGNFPPRFSGLQFPNYSSELNVNALELDDSALYLCASSPDTGKRTGDSNQPQHFGDGTRLSIL.

The chain combines TRBV10-1 with TRBJ2-6, with D perhaps matching TRBD1 (6 bases). The CDR3 has 15 amino acids. V was clipped by 3 bases and J by 4 bases, with 10 bases between them. Germline loops: CDR1 WNHNN, CDR2 SYGVQD (reference sequence). In DNA form, the CDR3 reads TGCGCCAGCAGTGAAGGGGGAGAAGGGGCCAACGTCCTGACTTTC. Its protein product is CASSEGGEGANVLTF.

This clone came up a few times. The chain joins TRBV11-3 to TRBJ2-2, with TRBD1 identical over 7 bases. The germline V gene has CDR1 SGHNT and CDR2 YENEEA. The J segment lost 5 bases and the V segment lost 3 bases, leaving 3 bases of the junction unmatched. The CDR3 sequence is 14 residues long. CDR3 sequence: CASSLTGSTGELFF. As DNA, the CDR3 is TGTGCCAGCAGCTTGACAGGGTCGACCGGGGAGCTGTTTTTT.